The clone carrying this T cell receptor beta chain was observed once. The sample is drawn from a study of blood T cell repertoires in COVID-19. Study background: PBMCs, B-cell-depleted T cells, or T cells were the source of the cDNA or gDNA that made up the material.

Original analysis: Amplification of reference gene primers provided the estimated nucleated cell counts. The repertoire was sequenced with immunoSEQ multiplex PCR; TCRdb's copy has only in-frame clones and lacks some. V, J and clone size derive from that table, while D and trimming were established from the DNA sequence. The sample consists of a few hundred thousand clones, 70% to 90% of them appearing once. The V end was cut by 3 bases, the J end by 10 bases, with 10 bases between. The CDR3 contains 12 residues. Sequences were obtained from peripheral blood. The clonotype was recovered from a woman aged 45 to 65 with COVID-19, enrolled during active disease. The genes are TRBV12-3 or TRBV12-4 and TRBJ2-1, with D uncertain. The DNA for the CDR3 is TGTGCCAGCAGTTTCAGGCCCGGCGAGCAGTTCTTC. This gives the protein CASSFRPGEQFF.